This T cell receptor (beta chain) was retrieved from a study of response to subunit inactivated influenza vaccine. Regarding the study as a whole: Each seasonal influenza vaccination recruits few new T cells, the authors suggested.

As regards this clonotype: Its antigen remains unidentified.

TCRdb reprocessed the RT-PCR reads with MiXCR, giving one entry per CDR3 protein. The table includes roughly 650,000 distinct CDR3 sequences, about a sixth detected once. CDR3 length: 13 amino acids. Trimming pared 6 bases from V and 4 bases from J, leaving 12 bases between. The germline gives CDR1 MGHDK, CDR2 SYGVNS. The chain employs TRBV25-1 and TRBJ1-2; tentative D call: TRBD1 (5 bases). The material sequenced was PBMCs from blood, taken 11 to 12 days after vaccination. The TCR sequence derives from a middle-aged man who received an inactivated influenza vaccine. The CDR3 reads CASSEGGAYGYTF. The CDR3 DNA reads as TGTGCCAGCAGCGAGGGAGGGGCCTATGGCTACACCTTC.